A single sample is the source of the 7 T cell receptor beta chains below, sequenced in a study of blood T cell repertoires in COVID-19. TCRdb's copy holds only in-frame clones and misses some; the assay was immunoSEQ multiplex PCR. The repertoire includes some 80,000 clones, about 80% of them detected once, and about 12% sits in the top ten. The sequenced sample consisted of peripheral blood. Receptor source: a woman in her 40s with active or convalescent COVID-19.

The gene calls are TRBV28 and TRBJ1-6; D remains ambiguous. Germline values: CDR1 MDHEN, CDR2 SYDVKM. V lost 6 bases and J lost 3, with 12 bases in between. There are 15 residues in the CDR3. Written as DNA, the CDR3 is TGTGCCAGCAGCACCCATGTGAGCTATAATTCACCCCTCCACTTT. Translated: CASSTHVSYNSPLHF.

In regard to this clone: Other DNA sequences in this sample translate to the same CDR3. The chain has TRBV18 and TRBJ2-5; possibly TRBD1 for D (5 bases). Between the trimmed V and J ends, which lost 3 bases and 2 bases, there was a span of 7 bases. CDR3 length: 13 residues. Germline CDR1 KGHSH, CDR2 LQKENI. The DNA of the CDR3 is TGTGCCAGCTCACCGGGGCGACAAGAGACCCAGTACTTC. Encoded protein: CASSPGRQETQYF.

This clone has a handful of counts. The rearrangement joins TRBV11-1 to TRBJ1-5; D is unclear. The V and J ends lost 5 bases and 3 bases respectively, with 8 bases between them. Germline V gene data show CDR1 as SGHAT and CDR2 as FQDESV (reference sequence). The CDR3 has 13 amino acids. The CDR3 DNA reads TGTGCCAGCAGCCCCGGGGTCAATCAGCCCCAGCATTTT. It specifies CASSPGVNQPQHF.

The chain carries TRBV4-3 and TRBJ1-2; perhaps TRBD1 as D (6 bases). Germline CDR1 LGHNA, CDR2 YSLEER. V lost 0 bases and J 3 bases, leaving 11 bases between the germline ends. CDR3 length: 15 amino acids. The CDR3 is CASSQDVQGYYGYTF. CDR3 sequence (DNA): TGCGCCAGCAGCCAAGATGTACAGGGCTACTATGGCTACACCTTC.

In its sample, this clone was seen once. The CDR3, as DNA: TGTGCCAGCAGCAACTTTCAGGAGAGGGTTCGCGAGCAGTACTTC. Amino acids: CASSNFQERVREQYF. The V gene is TRBV5-4, the J gene TRBJ2-7; D may be TRBD2 (5 bases). V lost 4 bases, J lost 6 bases, and 20 bases lay in between. Germline V gene data show CDR1 as SGHNT and CDR2 as YYREEE (reference sequence). The CDR3 contains 15 residues.

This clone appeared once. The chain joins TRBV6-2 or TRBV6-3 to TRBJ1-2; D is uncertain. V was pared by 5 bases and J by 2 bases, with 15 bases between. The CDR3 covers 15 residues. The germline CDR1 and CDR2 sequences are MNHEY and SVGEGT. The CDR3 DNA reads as TGTGCCAGCAGTCATTTTCGGGAGAGGAACTATGGCTACACCTTC. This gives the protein CASSHFRERNYGYTF.

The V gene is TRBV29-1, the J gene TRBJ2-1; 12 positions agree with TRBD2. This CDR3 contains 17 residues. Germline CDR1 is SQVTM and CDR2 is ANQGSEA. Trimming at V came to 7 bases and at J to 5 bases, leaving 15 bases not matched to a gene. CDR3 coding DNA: TGCAGCGCCAACGGGGCTAGCGGGAGGGCCTTGGACAATGAGCAGTTCTTC. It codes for CSANGASGRALDNEQFF.